The sequence of this T cell receptor beta chain was determined in a study of cytomegalovirus exposure and HLA in healthy donors. Study overall: The study's early data release held around 85 million unique TCRs from HLA-typed donors.

The PCR was carried out with 60 Vbeta primers and 13 Jbeta primers. Repertoires were generated with immunoSEQ multiplex PCR, while TCRdb's copy carries only in-frame clones and drops some. Here the sample spans 150,000 to 180,000 clones, 80% being singletons. V lost 6 bases and J lost 8; bases outside the gene matches: 3. CDR3 size: 12 residues. The germline CDR1 and CDR2 sequences are LGHNA and YNFKEQ. Sample: PBMCs. The gene calls are TRBV4-2 and TRBJ1-4; TRBD1 aligns across 7 bases. This TCR was recovered from a young man in good health and CMV-seropositive. In nucleotides, the CDR3 is TGTGCCAGCAGGTACAGGGGCGAAAAACTGTTTTTT. It specifies CASRYRGEKLFF.